Presented here are 21 T cell receptor beta chains from one specimen sequenced in a study of human CD8 memory T cell subsets. Production of TCR beta libraries used UMI-labeled 5' RACE as the method. From the 5' RACE reads, TCRdb lists one entry per CDR3 protein and no DNA. This sample's table reports fewer than 20,000 distinct CDR3 sequences. The source material was CD8+ T cells from PBMCs. The receptors here all came from a human donor in good health.

The chain uses TRBV20-1 and TRBJ2-7. This CDR3 is built from 15 residues. The V gene's germline CDR1 is DFQATT and CDR2 SNEGSKA (reference sequence). The CDR3 loop is CSARSARGSAYEQYF.

V gene TRBV5-5 combines with J gene TRBJ2-7; with no DNA, the TCRdb D assignment of TRBD1 cannot be verified. CDR1 and CDR2 (germline): SGHKS, YYEKEE (reference sequence). The CDR3 extends over 15 amino acids. The CDR3 spells CASSLIGQQTYEQYF.

The gene calls are TRBV20-1 and TRBJ2-7; TCRdb indicates TRBD1, and absent DNA this call remains unverified. This CDR3 has 14 residues. Germline loops: CDR1 DFQATT, CDR2 SNEGSKA (reference sequence). CDR3 amino acids: CSARKDRQFYEQYF.

The chain has TRBV6-2 or TRBV6-3 and TRBJ2-1; TCRdb outputs TRBD2, but without DNA this stays unchecked. The CDR3 runs to 16 residues. CDR1 and CDR2 (germline): MNHEY, SVGEGT. The CDR3 reads CASSNAGLAGVDEQFF.

The rearrangement joins TRBV4-1 to TRBJ2-7; TCRdb names TRBD1, which stays unverified in the absence of DNA. Germline V gene data show CDR1 as MGHRA and CDR2 as YSYEKL. This CDR3 contains 17 residues. The CDR3 reads CASSQGGGSYESYEQYF.

The rearrangement uses TRBV15 and TRBJ2-7; TCRdb designates TRBD2, a call that cannot be tested without DNA. The CDR3 loop spans 14 amino acids. The germline V gene has CDR1 LNHNV and CDR2 YYDKDF (reference sequence). CDR3 protein: CATSSLAGDYEQYF.

The genes are TRBV19 and TRBJ2-5; TCRdb designates TRBD1, a call that cannot be tested without DNA. The germline V gene has CDR1 LNHDA and CDR2 SQIVND (reference sequence). This CDR3 comprises 19 residues. The CDR3 loop is CASSPGTVRGGGIQETQYF.

The J gene is TRBJ1-5, the V gene TRBV27. The germline gives CDR1 MNHEY, CDR2 SMNVEV (reference sequence). This CDR3 contains 15 residues. Here the CDR3 reads CASSLGRARNQPQHF.

The chain employs TRBV20-1 and TRBJ1-1; TCRdb reports TRBD1, a call that lacks DNA to check it against. The germline V gene encodes CDR1 DFQATT and CDR2 SNEGSKA (reference sequence). This CDR3 has 15 residues. The CDR3 region is CSAPGQGVGNTEAFF.

The chain recombines TRBV12-3 or TRBV12-4 with TRBJ1-2; TCRdb picks TRBD1, but there is no DNA to check that call. CDR3 length: 13 amino acids. The CDR3 region is CASSLARGYGYTF.

The chain uses TRBV3-1 and TRBJ2-7; TCRdb's D gene call, TRBD1, goes unchecked for lack of DNA. Germline V gene lookup returns CDR1 LGHDT and CDR2 YNNKEL (reference sequence). The CDR3 length is 16 residues. Here the CDR3 reads CASSQDRAGDRYEQYF.

The chain has TRBV7-9 and TRBJ2-1. The CDR3 loop spans 12 amino acids. Germline V lookup: CDR1 SEHNR, CDR2 FQNEAQ (reference sequence). The CDR3 region is CASSQDGQWRFF.

CDR3 loop: CASSLGAEQYF. The chain uses TRBV12-3 or TRBV12-4 and TRBJ2-7. The CDR3 totals 11 residues.

The CDR3 reads CASSLEGHTAGNSPLHF. This sequence joins TRBV7-8 and TRBJ1-6. The CDR3 loop spans 17 amino acids. From germline, CDR1 is SGHVS and CDR2 FQNEAQ.

Measured by frequency, this clonotype is medium-sized. The gene calls are TRBV29-1 and TRBJ1-2; TCRdb's D call, TRBD1, is unchecked because there is no DNA. This CDR3 has 16 residues. Germline V CDR1 and CDR2: SQVTM, ANQGSEA. This chain's CDR3 is CSVEGDGRKTNYGYTF.

The V gene is TRBV20-1, the J gene TRBJ1-2; TCRdb returns TRBD1, unconfirmable since there is no DNA. Germline V gives CDR1 DFQATT, CDR2 SNEGSKA (reference sequence). The CDR3 loop spans 14 amino acids. CDR3 sequence: CSASDRDRGYGYTF.

The chain joins TRBV12-3 or TRBV12-4 to TRBJ2-1; TCRdb picks TRBD1, but there is no DNA to check that call. The CDR3 is made up of 17 amino acids. This CDR3 reads CASSFSDRGLLYNEQFF.

The gene calls are TRBV6-6 and TRBJ1-5; the TCRdb D gene call, TRBD1, has no DNA to confirm it. Germline V gene sequence: CDR1 MNHNY, CDR2 SVGAGI (reference sequence). The CDR3 extends over 14 amino acids. This CDR3 is CASSIGGSNQPQHF.

This chain uses TRBV12-3 or TRBV12-4 with TRBJ1-1; TCRdb designates TRBD1, a call that cannot be tested without DNA. This CDR3 has 13 amino acids. The CDR3 region is CASSAGVGTEAFF.

The rearrangement joins TRBV11-2 to TRBJ1-2; the TCRdb D gene call, TRBD1, has no DNA to confirm it. Looked up from germline, CDR1 is SGHAT and CDR2 is FQNNGV. The CDR3 spans 18 residues. This CDR3 reads CASSTSTGAQPPNYGYTF.

V is TRBV12-5 and J is TRBJ1-5; absent DNA, TCRdb's TRBD1 call cannot be checked. This CDR3 comprises 16 residues. Looked up from germline, CDR1 is LGHNT and CDR2 is FRNRAP. CDR3 region: CASGLGDRSRDQPQHF.